This TCR beta chain originates from a study of blood T cell repertoires in COVID-19. Methods used by the authors: Cell counts per sample came from amplifying reference gene primers. TCRdb keeps only in-frame clones here, not all; method: immunoSEQ multiplex PCR. The V and J calls and the clone size are those of that table, but D and trimming were determined from the DNA. Of approximately 500,000 clones listed, about 88% are singletons. The sequencing input was peripheral blood. The clonotype was recovered from a woman aged 50 to 60 with COVID-19, enrolled during active disease.

CDR3 coding DNA: TGCGCCAGCAGTGACGGAGTCCAAGAGACCCAGTACTTC. This sequence encodes CASSDGVQETQYF. The chain links TRBV10-1 to TRBJ2-5; D is unresolved. Trimming left V 3 bases short and J 1 base short, with 6 bases between. Germline CDR1 reads WNHNN; CDR2 reads SYGVQD (reference sequence). The CDR3 length is 13 residues.